This T cell receptor (beta chain) was sequenced in a study of shared clonotypes between healthy human individuals. Overall study findings and caveats: Some clonotypes were shared by all four sorted-subset donors, while others were not shared. The non-shared ones had lower generation probabilities than the shared ones.

Several immunoSEQ plates held equal portions of the genomic DNA taken from each subset. Assay: immunoSEQ multiplex PCR; the TCRdb copy retains only in-frame clones and omits some. The sample carries around 600,000 clones, roughly 96% recorded once. The naive CD8 fraction comprised CD45RO-negative cells positively selected for CCR7 and excluded terminally differentiated effector memory CD45RA+ cells. Donors were Caucasian adults residing in Nashville, Tennessee, USA. Germline V CDR1 and CDR2: SGHNT, YYREEE (reference sequence). This CDR3 comprises 13 residues. V was pared by 1 base and J by 7 bases, with 9 bases between. Regarding this clone: Its antigen remains unknown.

The chain is built from TRBV5-4 and TRBJ2-1, with D unresolved. This receptor was obtained from a woman younger than 45 in good health. The sample taken for sequencing was naive CD8+ T cells sorted from blood. CDR3 sequence reads: CASSLTVGNEQFF. The CDR3 nucleotides read TGTGCCAGCAGCTTGACAGTGGGGAATGAGCAGTTCTTC.